The 27 T cell receptor beta chains given below trace back to one sample, sequenced in a study of T-cell reconstitution after alpha-beta-depleted transplantation in children. Unique molecular identifiers were built into the TCRbeta library. TCRdb used MiXCR to reprocess the PCR reads, holding one entry per CDR3 protein. The table shows about 78,000 distinct CDR3 sequences, with 12% to 15% occurring only once. This specimen was PBMCs, mostly from graft donor cells, taken 180 days after TCRalphabeta/CD19-depleted stem cell transplant. These receptor sequences come from a male patient between 2 and 10 years old who had a stem cell transplant for acute lymphoblastic leukemia, so the T cells may come from the graft donor.

This clonotype was observed a few times. This chain uses TRBV6-1 with TRBJ1-5, with D hard to call. CDR1 and CDR2 from the germline V gene are MNHNS and SASEGT. Trimming took 5 bases from V and 0 from J, leaving 11 bases between them. This CDR3 has 15 amino acids. CDR3 DNA sequence: TGTGCCAGCAGTCTCCTCCCCCTTAGCAATCAGCCCCAGCATTTT. Amino acids: CASSLLPLSNQPQHF.

This clonotype was observed a few times. The chain has TRBV6-1 and TRBJ2-5; no definite D call. V lost 7 bases, J lost 5 bases, and 17 bases lay in between. CDR3 size: 14 residues. CDR1 and CDR2 from the germline V gene are MNHNS and SASEGT. CDR3 protein: CASTFTQTRETQYF. The CDR3 DNA reads as TGTGCCAGCACATTCACACAGACGAGGGAGACCCAGTACTTC.

CDR3 region: CAISESRQENTEAFF. The CDR3 coding sequence is TGTGCCATCAGTGAGTCGAGGCAGGAGAACACTGAAGCTTTCTTT. This chain connects TRBV10-3 to TRBJ1-1; D is unresolved. V was cut by 0 bases and J by 1 base, with 9 bases left in between. Germline V gene data show CDR1 as ENHRY and CDR2 as SYGVKD. The CDR3 has 15 residues.

This clonotype showed up just a few times. The rearrangement joins TRBV20-1 to TRBJ2-7, with D unresolved. Germline lookup yields CDR1 DFQATT and CDR2 SNEGSKA (reference sequence). Trimming pared 6 bases from V and 0 bases from J, leaving 12 bases between. The CDR3 loop spans 13 amino acids. DNA of the CDR3: TGCAGTGCCCAAGGAATTAGCTCCTACGAGCAGTACTTC. As protein: CSAQGISSYEQYF.

The V call is TRBV9, the J call TRBJ2-1, with TRBD2 identical over 11 bases. Germline CDR1 reads SGDLS; CDR2 reads YYNGEE. V lost 3 bases and J lost 6; bases outside the gene matches: 5. The CDR3 has 15 amino acids. The CDR3 spells CASSELAGASNEQFF. Written as DNA, the CDR3 is TGTGCCAGCAGCGAACTAGCGGGGGCTTCCAATGAGCAGTTCTTC.

This clonotype was counted a few times. In nucleotides, the CDR3 is TGTGCCAGCGCATTCGCTGAAGTGGAAAAACTGTTTTTT. This encodes CASAFAEVEKLFF. The chain combines TRBV6-1 with TRBJ1-4; D not resolved. CDR1 is MNHNS and CDR2 is SASEGT in the germline V gene. The CDR3 sequence is 13 residues long. Between the trimmed V and J ends, which lost 8 bases and 8 bases, there was a span of 15 bases.

A few counts support this clonotype. The chain carries TRBV12-3 or TRBV12-4 and TRBJ2-7, with a possible D match to TRBD2 (6 bases). The CDR3 sequence is 14 residues long. The V and J ends lost 3 bases and 0 bases respectively, with 9 bases between them. CDR3 bases: TGTGCCAGCAGTTTCGGGGGTTTCTCCTACGAGCAGTACTTC. As protein: CASSFGGFSYEQYF.

This clonotype has a handful of counts. V and J are TRBV18 and TRBJ2-3; D ambiguous. From germline, CDR1 is KGHSH and CDR2 LQKENI. The CDR3 extends over 12 amino acids. Trimming cost V 3 bases and J 6 bases, with 7 bases left between them. CDR3 DNA: TGTGCCAGCTCACCCCTCCCCGATACGCAGTATTTT. Its translation is CASSPLPDTQYF.

This clonotype was found many times. The V gene is TRBV20-1, the J gene TRBJ2-5; tentatively, D is TRBD1 (5 bases). This CDR3 is built from 13 residues. Germline V gives CDR1 DFQATT, CDR2 SNEGSKA (reference sequence). With 1 base removed from V and 4 bases from J, the gap between germline ends came to 10 bases. CDR3 sequence (DNA): TGCAGTGCTAGAGCAGGGCGTGGAGAGACCCAGTACTTC. This sequence encodes CSARAGRGETQYF.

This clonotype was counted a few times. This rearrangement joins TRBV28 to TRBJ1-2, with D possibly matching TRBD1 (5 bases). The CDR3 covers 11 residues. Germline V gene data show CDR1 as MDHEN and CDR2 as SYDVKM. Trimming left V 8 bases short and J 6 bases short, with 10 bases between. The CDR3 DNA sequence: TGTGCCAGCTGGGGGTGGGATGGCTACACCTTC. Its protein is CASWGWDGYTF.

This clonotype occurred a few times. This chain links TRBV27 with TRBJ2-3; 9 bases fit TRBD1. The V gene's germline CDR1 is MNHEY and CDR2 SMNVEV (reference sequence). V lost 5 bases to trimming and J lost 3 bases; unmatched junction nucleotides: 6. The CDR3 spans 15 residues. CDR3 amino acids: CASSPGTGRTDTQYF. The CDR3 region has the DNA TGTGCCAGCAGTCCCGGGACAGGGAGGACAGATACGCAGTATTTT.

This clonotype was detected many times. The chain employs TRBV6-2 or TRBV6-3 and TRBJ2-7; either TRBD1 or TRBD2 may supply D (5 bases each). The CDR3 spans 16 residues. V lost 0 bases and J 2 bases, leaving 14 bases between the germline ends. Germline V gene lookup returns CDR1 MNHEY and CDR2 SVGEGT. The CDR3 sequence is CASSYSRALGAYEQYF. CDR3 coding DNA: TGTGCCAGCAGTTACTCCCGGGCCCTGGGGGCCTACGAGCAGTACTTC.

This rearrangement joins TRBV20-1 to TRBJ1-5; a possible D gene is TRBD1 (5 bases). V lost 3 bases to trimming and J lost 9 bases, with 21 bases between them. Germline V gene lookup returns CDR1 DFQATT and CDR2 SNEGSKA (reference sequence). The CDR3 consists of 15 residues. The CDR3 bases are TGCAGTGCTAGGTCTCCCGGGGTACCAGGGAGGCCCCAGCATTTT. Its protein is CSARSPGVPGRPQHF.

V and J are TRBV20-1 and TRBJ1-5, with TRBD1 identical over 9 bases. V lost 3 bases, J lost 0 bases, and 9 bases stayed unmatched. Germline V lookup: CDR1 DFQATT, CDR2 SNEGSKA (reference sequence). This CDR3 contains 17 residues. In DNA, the CDR3 is TGCAGTGCTAGTATTAGACAGGGGGATTATAGCAATCAGCCCCAGCATTTT. It yields the protein CSASIRQGDYSNQPQHF.

This clonotype was observed a few times. The CDR3 here is CASSPKPPYEQYF. In nucleotides, the CDR3 is TGTGCCAGCAGCCCCAAGCCCCCTTACGAGCAGTACTTC. The chain is built from TRBV12-3 or TRBV12-4 and TRBJ2-7; D is uncertain. V was pared by 6 bases and J by 4 bases, with 13 bases between. CDR3 length: 13 residues.

V usage is TRBV5-6 and J usage is TRBJ2-1, with D possibly being TRBD2 (6 bases). This CDR3 has 16 amino acids. Trimming removed 0 bases at V and 9 bases at J, with 19 bases between. Germline assignment: CDR1 SGHDT and CDR2 YYEEEE. CDR3 residues: CASSLDRLGGWGEQFF. In nucleotides, the CDR3 is TGTGCCAGCAGCTTGGACCGACTAGGAGGATGGGGTGAGCAGTTCTTC.

The CDR3 spells CASSLGPGAGADTQYF. The CDR3 nucleotides are TGCGCCAGCAGCTTGGGTCCAGGGGCTGGGGCAGATACGCAGTATTTT. The chain joins TRBV5-1 to TRBJ2-3, with TRBD1 as a possible D gene (6 bases). The CDR3 sequence is 16 residues long. V dropped 0 bases and J dropped 4 bases, with 15 bases sitting between them. CDR1 and CDR2 from the germline V gene are SGHRS and YFSETQ.

The chain uses TRBV7-9 and TRBJ2-2, with 10 bases matching TRBD1. This CDR3 has 16 residues. Germline values: CDR1 SEHNR, CDR2 FQNEAQ (reference sequence). V shed 4 bases and J 5 bases; nucleotides not matched to a gene: 7. The CDR3 loop reads CASSSPGQGRTGELFF. The CDR3 nucleotides are TGTGCCAGCAGCTCCCCGGGACAGGGGAGAACCGGGGAGCTGTTTTTT.

This clonotype was found a few times. For the CDR3, the DNA is TGTGCCAGCAGCAAAGCCGGAACAGGGGATTCTGAAAAACTGTTTTTT. It specifies CASSKAGTGDSEKLFF. This chain links TRBV21-1 with TRBJ1-4; TRBD1, the table's D call, was not compared with the DNA. TRBV21-1 is a pseudogene segment. The length of the CDR3 is 16 residues.

This clonotype was observed at least ten times. This chain links TRBV5-6 with TRBJ1-2; no clear D. The V end was cut by 1 base, the J end by 4 bases, with 8 bases between. The CDR3 runs 13 residues. Germline V gene data show CDR1 as SGHDT and CDR2 as YYEEEE. The CDR3 DNA follows: TGTGCCAGCAGCTTGTCAGGCCCCTATGGCTACACCTTC. Protein sequence: CASSLSGPYGYTF.

The chain recombines TRBV7-8 with TRBJ2-2; D is undetermined. The CDR3 is 12 amino acids. Germline V gene sequence: CDR1 SGHVS, CDR2 FQNEAQ. V was clipped by 4 bases and J by 13 bases, with 13 bases between them. This CDR3 reads CASSSEPLRLFF. The DNA for the CDR3 is TGTGCCAGCAGCTCGGAACCGCTCCGGCTGTTTTTT.

This clonotype showed up many times. V and J are TRBV12-3 or TRBV12-4 and TRBJ1-2; 9 nucleotides match TRBD1. The CDR3 consists of 16 residues. The V and J ends lost 3 bases and 2 bases, in that order; junction bases with no gene match: 7. DNA of the CDR3: TGTGCCAGCAGTTTCGGGGACAGGGTTCTGAACTATGGCTACACCTTC. Translating gives CASSFGDRVLNYGYTF.

This clonotype was detected only a few times. This chain connects TRBV6-1 to TRBJ2-5, with D possibly matching TRBD2 (7 bases). V was clipped by 5 bases and J by 3 bases, with 16 bases between them. Per germline, CDR1 MNHNS and CDR2 SASEGT. The CDR3 length is 15 residues. CDR3 in amino acids: CASSPPGGAKETQYF. CDR3 nucleotide sequence: TGTGCCAGCAGTCCCCCTGGGGGGGCGAAAGAGACCCAGTACTTC.

This chain uses TRBV28 with TRBJ2-3, with D perhaps TRBD1 (7 bases). Germline CDR1 MDHEN, CDR2 SYDVKM. The CDR3 sequence is 15 residues long. V was cut by 5 bases and J by 6 bases, with 18 bases left in between. The CDR3 loop reads CASSPGGRLADTQYF. The CDR3 nucleotides are TGTGCCAGCAGTCCAGGGGGGAGACTCGCTGATACGCAGTATTTT.

In the case of this clonotype: Relative to the germline gene, one junction end is altered; a read error may explain this. The chain has TRBV20-1 and TRBJ2-1, with D tentatively TRBD1 (6 bases). Germline CDR1 reads DFQATT; CDR2 reads SNEGSKA (reference sequence). The CDR3 consists of 11 residues. CDR3 in amino acids: CSAYRDHEQLF. CDR3 bases: TGCAGTGCTTACAGGGATCATGAGCAGCTCTTC.

The chain joins TRBV18 to TRBJ1-1; no clear D gene. Germline V gene data show CDR1 as KGHSH and CDR2 as LQKENI. The V end was cut by 0 bases, the J end by 2 bases, with 10 bases between. This CDR3 has 15 residues. The CDR3 DNA reads as TGTGCCAGCTCACCACCGGAGGGAGGTAACACTGAAGCTTTCTTT. The encoded protein is CASSPPEGGNTEAFF.

The chain has TRBV5-4 and TRBJ2-7; 7 positions agree with TRBD2. The trim removed 0 bases at V and 7 bases at J, leaving 10 bases unmatched. This CDR3 region has 15 residues. Germline values: CDR1 SGHNT, CDR2 YYREEE (reference sequence). CDR3 in DNA: TGTGCCAGCAGCTTGGGGGGAGTGGGGGGGAAGGAGCAGTACTTC. It codes for CASSLGGVGGKEQYF.